The 4 T cell receptor beta chains reported below all come from one sample, sequenced in a study of Ad26.COV2.S vaccination and SARS-CoV-2 variants. Treatment denoted: around 19 received Ad26.COV2.S at low or high dose, single or two shots; several received placebo; per-sample allocation not given. All samples were drawn on day 63, counting from the first vaccine or placebo injection. The assay was immunoSEQ multiplex PCR, and TCRdb's table has in-frame clones only and misses some. The repertoire holds about 680,000 clones, approximately 88% seen once, with about 1.5% in the top ten. This sample comprised peripheral blood, obtained in a trial of Ad26.COV2.S vaccine versus placebo. These receptors came from a person between 18 and 60 years old who received the Ad26.COV2.S COVID-19 vaccine or a placebo.

The chain is built from TRBV7-6 and TRBJ2-7; a possible D gene is TRBD1 (5 bases). CDR3 length: 13 residues. Trimming removed 4 bases from V and 3 bases from J, with 10 bases in between. Per the germline V gene, CDR1 is SGHVS and CDR2 is FNYEAQ. In DNA form, the CDR3 reads TGTGCCAGCAGCTCCTCGACAGTCTACGAGCAGTACTTC. Protein product: CASSSSTVYEQYF.

The rearrangement joins TRBV3-1 (or the pseudogene TRBV3-2) to TRBJ2-7; D is possibly TRBD1 (6 bases). The CDR3 spans 15 residues. Trimming cost V 6 bases and J 4 bases, with 19 bases left between them. CDR1 LGHDT and CDR2 YNNKEL come from the germline V gene (reference sequence). CDR3 in amino acids: CASSYTGTRIYEQYF. DNA of the CDR3: TGTGCCAGCAGTTACACAGGGACCCGTATTTACGAGCAGTACTTC.

The chain employs TRBV7-9 and TRBJ2-3; 10 bases match TRBD2. Germline assignment: CDR1 SEHNR and CDR2 FQNEAQ (reference sequence). V lost 2 bases to trimming and J lost 2 bases; unmatched junction nucleotides: 1. The length of the CDR3 is 15 residues. CDR3 in DNA: TGTGCCAGCAGCTTACTAGCGGGAGTCACAGATACGCAGTATTTT. Residues: CASSLLAGVTDTQYF.

The rearrangement links TRBV6-2 or TRBV6-3 to TRBJ2-1, with unresolved D. Trimming took 6 bases from V and 9 from J, leaving 9 bases between them. Germline values: CDR1 MNHEY, CDR2 SVGEGT. The CDR3 length is 11 residues. This chain's CDR3 is CASSSLGEQFF. CDR3 nucleotide sequence: TGTGCCAGCAGCTCGCTTGGTGAGCAGTTCTTC.